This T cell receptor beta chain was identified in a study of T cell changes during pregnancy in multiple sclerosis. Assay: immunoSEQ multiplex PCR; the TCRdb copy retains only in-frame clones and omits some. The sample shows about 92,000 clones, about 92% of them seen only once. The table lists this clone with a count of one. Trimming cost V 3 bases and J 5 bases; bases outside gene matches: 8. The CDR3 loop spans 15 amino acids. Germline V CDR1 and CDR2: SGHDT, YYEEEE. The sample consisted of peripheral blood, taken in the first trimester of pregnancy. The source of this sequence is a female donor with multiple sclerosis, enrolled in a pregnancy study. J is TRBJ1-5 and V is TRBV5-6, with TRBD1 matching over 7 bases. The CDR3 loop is CASSWTTGAYQPQHF. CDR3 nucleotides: TGTGCCAGCAGCTGGACTACAGGGGCGTATCAGCCCCAGCATTTT.